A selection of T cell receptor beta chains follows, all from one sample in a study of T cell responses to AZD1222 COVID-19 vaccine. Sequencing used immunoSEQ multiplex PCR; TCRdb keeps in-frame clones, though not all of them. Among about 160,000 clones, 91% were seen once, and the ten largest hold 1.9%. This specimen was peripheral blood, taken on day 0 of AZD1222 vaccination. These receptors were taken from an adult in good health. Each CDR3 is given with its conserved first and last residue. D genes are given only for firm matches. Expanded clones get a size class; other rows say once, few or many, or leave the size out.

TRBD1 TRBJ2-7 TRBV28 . TGTGCCAGCAGCCCCCGGGACAGGGACTACGAGCAGTACTTC CASSPRDRDYEQYF
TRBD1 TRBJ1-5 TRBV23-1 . TGCGCCAGACGGGGGGGGACAGTCCAGCCCCAGCATTTT CARRGGTVQPQHF
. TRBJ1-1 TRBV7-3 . TGTGCCAGCAGCTTTGGTCGTAACACTGAAGCTTTCTTT CASSFGRNTEAFF
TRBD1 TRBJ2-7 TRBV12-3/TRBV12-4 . TGTGCCAGCAGGTCGGACAGGAAATACGAGCAGTACTTC CASRSDRKYEQYF
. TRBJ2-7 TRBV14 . TGTGCCAGCAGCCAACCAACGGGGAACGAGCAGTACTTC CASSQPTGNEQYF
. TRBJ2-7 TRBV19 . TGTGCCAGTAGTATAGATCCAGGGATCTCCTACGAGCAGTACTTC CASSIDPGISYEQYF
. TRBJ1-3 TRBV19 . TGTGCCAGTAGTAGACACTTCAGGGACTACTCTGGAAACACCATATATTTT CASSRHFRDYSGNTIYF
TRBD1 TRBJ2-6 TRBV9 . TGTGCCAGCAGCGCGGATGCCGGGACAGCCCTCGCTGGGGCCAACGTCCTGACTTTC CASSADAGTALAGANVLTF
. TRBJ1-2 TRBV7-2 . TGTGCCAGCAGCTTTGCAGGGAGATCGGGCTACACCTTC CASSFAGRSGYTF
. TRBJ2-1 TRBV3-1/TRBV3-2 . TGTGCCAGCAGCCCGGACCTGAACAATGAGCAGTTCTTC CASSPDLNNEQFF
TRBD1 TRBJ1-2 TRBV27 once TGTGCCAGCAGTCCAGGAGGGACAGGGTTCGGCTACACCTTC CASSPGGTGFGYTF
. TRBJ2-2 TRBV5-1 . TGCGCCAGCAGCTTGGCCAGCGTTGCGAACACCGGGGAGCTGTTTTTT CASSLASVANTGELFF
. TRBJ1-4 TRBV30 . TGTGCCTGGAGTCCCGGGTCCCCAACTAATGAAAAACTGTTTTTT CAWSPGSPTNEKLFF
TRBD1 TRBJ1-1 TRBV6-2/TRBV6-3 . TGTGCCAGCAGCGGTACCGGGACAGGGGTCACTGAAGCTTTCTTT CASSGTGTGVTEAFF
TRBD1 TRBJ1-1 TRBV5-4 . TGTGCCAGCAGCCCCGGACAGGGAAACACTGAAGCTTTCTTT CASSPGQGNTEAFF
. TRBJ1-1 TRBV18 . TGTGCCAGCTCACCTCCTAGGACGGCAAACACTGAAGCTTTCTTT CASSPPRTANTEAFF
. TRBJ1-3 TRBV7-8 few TGTGCCAGCACCCCAGATGGGATTTCTGGAAACACCATATATTTT CASTPDGISGNTIYF
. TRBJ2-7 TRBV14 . TGTGCCAGCACCAAAACTACCTACGAGCAGTACTTC CASTKTTYEQYF
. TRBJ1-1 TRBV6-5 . TGTGCCAGCAGCTTCGGGGACAACACTGAAGCTTTCTTT CASSFGDNTEAFF
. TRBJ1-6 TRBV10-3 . TGTGCCATCAGTGAGTTCGGGTATGGGTCACCCCTCCACTTT CAISEFGYGSPLHF
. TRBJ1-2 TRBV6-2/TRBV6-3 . TGTGCCAGCAGTTTGGGGACGCACGGGGGCTACACCTTC CASSLGTHGGYTF
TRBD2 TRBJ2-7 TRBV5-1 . TGCGCCAGCAGCTTGGGACCCTCCCTAGCGGGAGCGGGTGACGAGCAGTACTTC CASSLGPSLAGAGDEQYF
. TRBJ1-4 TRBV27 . TGTGCCAGCAGTTACCGGACAGCAACTAATGAAAAACTGTTTTTT CASSYRTATNEKLFF
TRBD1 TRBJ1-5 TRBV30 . TGTGCCTTTCGCCCCGGGACAGGCCTCATAAAGAGCAATCAGCCCCAGCATTTT CAFRPGTGLIKSNQPQHF
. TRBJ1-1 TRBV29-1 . TGCAGCGCAGGGGACGGTTTGAACACTGAAGCTTTCTTT CSAGDGLNTEAFF
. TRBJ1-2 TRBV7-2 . TGTGCCAGCAGCCAGGACGATTACGGTGGCTACACCTTC CASSQDDYGGYTF
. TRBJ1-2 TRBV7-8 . TGTGCCAGCAGCCCTCAGGGGATGGGCTACACCTTC CASSPQGMGYTF
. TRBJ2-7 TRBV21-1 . TGTGCCAGCAGCAAAGTAACAGGAGACTACGAGCAGTACTTC CASSKVTGDYEQYF
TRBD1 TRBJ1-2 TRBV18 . TGTGCCAGCTCACCTTGGGACAGGGGAAATGGCTACACCTTC CASSPWDRGNGYTF
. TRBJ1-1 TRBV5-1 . TGCGCCAGCAGCATGACGGCTCTAATGAACACTGAAGCTTTCTTT CASSMTALMNTEAFF
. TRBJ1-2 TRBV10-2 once TGCGCCAGCAGTGACCCCAACCAGGGTGTATGGGGCTACACCTTC CASSDPNQGVWGYTF
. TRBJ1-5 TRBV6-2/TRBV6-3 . TGTGCCAGCAGTTACCGGATTTTCAGCAATCAGCCCCAGCATTTT CASSYRIFSNQPQHF
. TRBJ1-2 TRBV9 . TGTGCCAGCAGCATCAACAGGGTGGTGAGCCTTAACTATGGCTACACCTTC CASSINRVVSLNYGYTF
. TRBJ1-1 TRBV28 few TGTGCCAGCAGTTTGCCTTCAGAGGTCTCTGAAGCTTTCTTT CASSLPSEVSEAFF
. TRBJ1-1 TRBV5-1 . TGCGCCAGCAGCTTGGAGGCTCCGGGTTATAACACTGAAGCTTTCTTT CASSLEAPGYNTEAFF
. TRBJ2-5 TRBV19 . TGTGCCAGTAGTAGGGTAAAAGAGACCCAGTACTTC CASSRVKETQYF
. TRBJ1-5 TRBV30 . TGTGCCTGGAGGCCACAGGGTGTGATTCAGCCCCAGCATTTT CAWRPQGVIQPQHF
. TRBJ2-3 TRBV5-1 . TGCGCCAGCAGCTGGACCCCCACCAGGGGAGACACAGATACGCAGTATTTT CASSWTPTRGDTDTQYF
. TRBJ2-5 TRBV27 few TGTGCCAGCAGCTCGGGACTGCAAGAGACCCAGTACTTC CASSSGLQETQYF